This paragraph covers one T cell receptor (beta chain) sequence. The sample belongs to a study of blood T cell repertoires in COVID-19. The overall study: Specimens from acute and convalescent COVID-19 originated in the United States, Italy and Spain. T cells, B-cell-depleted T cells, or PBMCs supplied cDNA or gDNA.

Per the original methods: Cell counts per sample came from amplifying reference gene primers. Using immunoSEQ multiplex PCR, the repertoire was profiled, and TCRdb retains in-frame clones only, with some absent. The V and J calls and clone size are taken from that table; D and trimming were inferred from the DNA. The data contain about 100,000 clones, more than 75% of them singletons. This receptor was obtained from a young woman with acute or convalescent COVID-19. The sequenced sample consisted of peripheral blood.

The CDR3 bases are TGCGCCAGCAGTCAGTATCTGGGAGTTCCGGACACTGAAGCTTTCTTT. It is translated as CASSQYLGVPDTEAFF. The chain combines TRBV23-1 with TRBJ1-1; D remains ambiguous. TRBV23-1 is annotated as an ORF whose role is uncertain. Trimming removed 3 bases from V and 3 bases from J, with 17 bases in between. The CDR3 extends over 16 amino acids.